A single sample is the source of the 8 T cell receptor beta chains below, sequenced in a study of blood T cell repertoires in COVID-19. Clones were read by immunoSEQ multiplex PCR, and TCRdb kept only the in-frame ones, dropping some. The sample holds 330,000 or so clones, roughly 86% seen once. Material for sequencing was peripheral blood. The origin of the receptors is a man in his thirties or forties with COVID-19, enrolled during active disease.

CDR3 loop: CASSLFSGDTQYF. The CDR3 DNA is TGTGCCAGCAGTTTGTTCAGCGGGGATACGCAGTATTTT. This sequence joins TRBV12-3 or TRBV12-4 and TRBJ2-3, with D possibly TRBD2 on 6 matching bases. Deletions cut 3 bases from V and 6 bases from J, with 10 bases between. This CDR3 comprises 13 residues.

This clone appeared a single time. V gene TRBV4-3 combines with J gene TRBJ2-7; the D gene is possibly TRBD2 (6 bases). V was clipped by 5 bases and J by 0 bases, with 14 bases between them. CDR3 size: 15 residues. Per the germline V gene, CDR1 is LGHNA and CDR2 is YSLEER. The CDR3 sequence: CASSVGRRSSYEQYF. Here the CDR3 DNA reads TGCGCCAGCAGCGTAGGGAGGCGTAGCTCCTACGAGCAGTACTTC.

The chain links TRBV28 to TRBJ2-1; the match to TRBD1 covers 7 bases. Germline V gene lookup returns CDR1 MDHEN and CDR2 SYDVKM. Trimming took 7 bases from V and 5 from J; bases not matched to a gene: 11. CDR3 length: 15 amino acids. The CDR3: CASNSRRQGNNEQFF. The CDR3 region has the DNA TGTGCCAGCAATTCTCGGAGACAGGGCAACAATGAGCAGTTCTTC. The full variable domain, its missing parts supplied by reference TRBV28 and TRBJ2-1, is DVKVTQSSRYLVKRTGEKVFLECVQDMDHENMFWYRQDPGLGLRLIYFSYDVKMKEKGDIPEGYSVSREKKERFSLILESASTNQTSMYLCASNSRRQGNNEQFFGPGTRLTVL.

The CDR3 region is CASSLKWFATEAFF. CDR3 in DNA: TGTGCCAGCAGTTTAAAATGGTTCGCGACTGAAGCTTTCTTT. The chain employs TRBV9 and TRBJ1-1; D not certain. Trimming took off 5 bases at V and 5 bases at J, with 16 bases between the two ends. This CDR3 spans 14 amino acids. The germline V gene encodes CDR1 SGDLS and CDR2 YYNGEE.

J is TRBJ2-7 and V is TRBV4-1, with a tentative D call TRBD2 (5 bases). Per germline, CDR1 MGHRA and CDR2 YSYEKL. V was clipped by 1 base and J by 9 bases, with 13 bases between them. The CDR3 runs to 13 residues. As DNA, the CDR3 is TGCGCCAGCAGCCAAGGGCCCGACTACAGGCAGTACTTC. Residues: CASSQGPDYRQYF.

This rearrangement joins TRBV28 to TRBJ1-6, with D tentatively TRBD1 (6 bases). Trimming stripped 8 bases from V and 7 bases from J, with 18 bases between. Germline V gene sequence: CDR1 MDHEN, CDR2 SYDVKM. CDR3 size: 15 residues. CDR3 amino acids: CASEGGGARNSPLHF. The DNA for the CDR3 is TGTGCCAGCGAAGGCGGGGGGGCCAGAAATTCACCCCTCCACTTT.

The genes are TRBV5-1 and TRBJ2-1; 11 bases are a match to TRBD1. This CDR3 is 15 amino acids long. J gave up 9 bases and V 2 bases, and 7 bases lay outside the gene matches. Germline lookup yields CDR1 SGHRS and CDR2 YFSETQ. This CDR3 is CASSFRDRGIGEQFF. CDR3 nucleotide sequence: TGCGCCAGCAGCTTCCGGGACAGGGGGATAGGTGAGCAGTTCTTC.

Here the CDR3 DNA reads TGTGCCAGCAGCTTTCAGGGGACGAACACTGAAGCTTTCTTT. This translates into CASSFQGTNTEAFF. This chain connects TRBV11-3 to TRBJ1-1; the D gene is possibly TRBD1 (6 bases). V lost 3 bases and J 1 base, leaving 9 bases between the germline ends. Germline loops: CDR1 SGHNT, CDR2 YENEEA. CDR3 size: 14 residues.